The rows below give T cell receptor beta chains drawn from one sample of a study of T cell changes during pregnancy in multiple sclerosis. Only in-frame clones appear in the TCRdb table, and some are missing; sequencing was by immunoSEQ multiplex PCR. Of about 100,000 clones listed, approximately 92% were seen once; the top ten hold 1.5% to 2.5%. This material consisted of peripheral blood, taken after pregnancy. The receptors originated from a female donor with multiple sclerosis, enrolled in a pregnancy study. CDR3s include the opening cysteine and the closing phenylalanine or tryptophan. The D gene is left open where the match is weak. Size is omitted from some rows. Given values are once, few, many or a class for expanded clones.

d_gene: -
len: 14
abundance: -
j_gene: TRBJ1-2
v_gene: TRBV5-1
CDR3aa: CASSLFSQNYGYTF
CDR3nt: TGCGCCAGCAGCTTGTTTAGCCAGAACTATGGCTACACCTTC

d_gene: TRBD1
len: 14
abundance: -
j_gene: TRBJ1-2
v_gene: TRBV6-5
CDR3aa: CASSQDRVFYGYTF
CDR3nt: TGTGCCAGCAGTCAAGACAGGGTTTTCTATGGCTACACCTTC

d_gene: -
len: 17
abundance: -
j_gene: TRBJ2-2
v_gene: TRBV7-2
CDR3aa: CASSSLGGARNTGELFF
CDR3nt: TGTGCCAGCAGCTCCCTTGGCGGGGCAAGGAACACCGGGGAGCTGTTTTTT

d_gene: TRBD1
len: 15
abundance: -
j_gene: TRBJ1-2
v_gene: TRBV7-8
CDR3aa: CASSPRDRADYGYTF
CDR3nt: TGTGCCAGCAGCCCGCGGGACAGGGCGGACTATGGCTACACCTTC

d_gene: TRBD1
len: 15
abundance: -
j_gene: TRBJ2-2
v_gene: TRBV19
CDR3aa: CASIATGGVTGELFF
CDR3nt: TGTGCCAGTATCGCGACAGGGGGCGTCACCGGGGAGCTGTTTTTT

d_gene: TRBD1
len: 13
abundance: -
j_gene: TRBJ2-1
v_gene: TRBV29-1
CDR3aa: CSSRTGFRNEQFF
CDR3nt: TGCAGCTCCAGGACAGGGTTTCGGAATGAGCAGTTCTTC

d_gene: TRBD1
len: 15
abundance: -
j_gene: TRBJ2-7
v_gene: TRBV5-4
CDR3aa: CASRPGQGLTYEQYF
CDR3nt: TGTGCCAGCAGGCCAGGACAGGGTCTGACCTACGAGCAGTACTTC

d_gene: -
len: 16
abundance: once
j_gene: TRBJ1-2
v_gene: TRBV5-5
CDR3aa: CASSLAGSAANYGYTF
CDR3nt: TGTGCCAGCAGCTTGGCCGGCAGCGCAGCTAACTATGGCTACACCTTC

d_gene: -
len: 17
abundance: -
j_gene: TRBJ2-1
v_gene: TRBV4-1
CDR3aa: CASSHFPGAGNNNEQFF
CDR3nt: TGCGCCAGCAGCCACTTCCCTGGGGCAGGGAATAATAATGAGCAGTTCTTC

d_gene: -
len: 13
abundance: -
j_gene: TRBJ1-3
v_gene: TRBV30
CDR3aa: CAWGHGSGNTIYF
CDR3nt: TGTGCCTGGGGTCACGGCTCTGGAAACACCATATATTTT

d_gene: -
len: 14
abundance: -
j_gene: TRBJ2-7
v_gene: TRBV7-8
CDR3aa: CASSPREGIYEQYF
CDR3nt: TGTGCCAGCAGCCCTCGGGAAGGGATATACGAGCAGTACTTC

d_gene: -
len: 13
abundance: once
j_gene: TRBJ1-5
v_gene: TRBV5-1
CDR3aa: CASSEEGIQPQHF
CDR3nt: TGCGCCAGCAGCGAGGAGGGAATCCAGCCCCAGCATTTT

d_gene: -
len: 13
abundance: -
j_gene: TRBJ1-2
v_gene: TRBV19
CDR3aa: CASSPPTNYGYTF
CDR3nt: TGTGCCAGTTCGCCGCCTACTAACTATGGCTACACCTTC

d_gene: -
len: 14
abundance: few
j_gene: TRBJ2-7
v_gene: TRBV7-8
CDR3aa: CASSPITGGGEQYF
CDR3nt: TGTGCCAGCAGCCCAATAACAGGGGGAGGGGAGCAGTACTTC

d_gene: -
len: 13
abundance: once
j_gene: TRBJ2-7
v_gene: TRBV29-1
CDR3aa: CSVEDSSSYEQYF
CDR3nt: TGCAGCGTTGAAGATTCGAGCTCCTACGAGCAGTACTTC

d_gene: TRBD1
len: 15
abundance: once
j_gene: TRBJ2-2
v_gene: TRBV4-1
CDR3aa: CASSRGTGDAGELFF
CDR3nt: TGCGCCAGCAGCCGGGGGACAGGGGACGCCGGGGAGCTGTTTTTT

d_gene: -
len: 15
abundance: -
j_gene: TRBJ2-1
v_gene: TRBV7-9
CDR3aa: CASTYSLESSNEQFF
CDR3nt: TGTGCCAGCACCTATAGTCTAGAGTCCTCCAATGAGCAGTTCTTC

d_gene: -
len: 13
abundance: -
j_gene: TRBJ1-1
v_gene: TRBV6-4
CDR3aa: CASSDRAGTEAFF
CDR3nt: TGTGCCAGCAGTGACAGGGCGGGCACTGAAGCTTTCTTT

d_gene: TRBD1
len: 19
abundance: -
j_gene: TRBJ1-6
v_gene: TRBV19
CDR3aa: CASSIGIRQGSSYNSPLHF
CDR3nt: TGTGCCAGTAGTATAGGAATTCGACAGGGGAGCTCCTATAATTCACCCCTCCACTTT

d_gene: TRBD1
len: 16
abundance: -
j_gene: TRBJ2-1
v_gene: TRBV28
CDR3aa: CASSFNRGRSYNEQFF
CDR3nt: TGTGCCAGCAGTTTCAACAGGGGTAGGTCCTACAATGAGCAGTTCTTC

d_gene: -
len: 16
abundance: -
j_gene: TRBJ1-1
v_gene: TRBV19
CDR3aa: CASSRKGDLGIAEAFF
CDR3nt: TGTGCCAGTAGCCGAAAAGGGGACTTAGGGATAGCTGAAGCTTTCTTT

d_gene: -
len: 18
abundance: -
j_gene: TRBJ2-7
v_gene: TRBV7-3
CDR3aa: CASSLNPIGRGRPYEQYF
CDR3nt: TGTGCCAGCAGCTTAAACCCCATCGGCAGGGGAAGGCCCTACGAGCAGTACTTC